A single sample is the source of the 25 T cell receptor beta chains below, sequenced in a study of blood T cells in healthy people across ages. Alongside a J-beta primer mix, a sample-barcoded 5' primer served in a second PCR lasting about 6 to 12 cycles. A single record per CDR3 protein comes from TCRdb applying MiXCR to the 5' RACE reads. The table has 1.5 million to 2 million distinct CDR3 sequences, under 30% seen once. The sequenced sample was blood. The source of these receptors is a woman in her twenties or thirties in good health.

This clonotype came up a few times. The V and J genes are TRBV7-2 and TRBJ1-6, with no clear D. Germline CDR1 is SGHTA and CDR2 is FQGNSA. Between the trimmed V and J ends, which lost 1 base and 9 bases, there was a span of 10 bases. The CDR3 sequence is 14 residues long. The CDR3 coding sequence is TGTGCCAGCAGCTTAGATTTGGTCCGTTCACCCCTCCACTTT. This sequence encodes CASSLDLVRSPLHF.

This clonotype was counted only a few times. V usage is TRBV19 and J usage is TRBJ1-2; 7 bases match TRBD1. Germline V gives CDR1 LNHDA, CDR2 SQIVND (reference sequence). The V gene end was trimmed by 7 bases and the J gene end by 6 bases; junction bases not matched to a gene: 17. This CDR3 has 16 residues. The CDR3 region is CASNAGWKTGQDGYTF. The DNA for the CDR3 is TGTGCCAGTAATGCAGGGTGGAAGACAGGGCAGGATGGCTACACCTTC. The variable domain in full, with the rest retrieved from reference TRBV19 and TRBJ1-2, is DGGITQSPKYLFRKEGQNVTLSCEQNLNHDAMYWYRQDPGQGLRLIYYSQIVNDFQKGDIAEGYSVSREKKESFPLTVTSAQKNPTAFYLCASNAGWKTGQDGYTFGSGTRLTVV.

This clonotype appeared many times. The gene calls are TRBV5-1 and TRBJ2-7, with TRBD2 as a possible D gene (6 bases). The CDR3 is 13 residues long. Trimming took 9 bases from V and 2 from J, leaving 15 bases between them. Looked up from germline, CDR1 is SGHRS and CDR2 is YFSETQ. The CDR3 is CAINPTGAYEQYF. In DNA form, the CDR3 reads TGCGCCATCAATCCCACGGGAGCCTACGAGCAGTACTTC. The whole variable domain, remainder taken from reference TRBV5-1 and TRBJ2-7, is KAGVTQTPRYLIKTRGQQVTLSCSPISGHRSVSWYQQTPGQGLQFLFEYFSETQRNKGNFPGRFSGRQFSNSRSEMNVSTLELGDSALYLCAINPTGAYEQYFGPGTRLTVT.

This clonotype occurred many times. This rearrangement joins TRBV20-1 to TRBJ2-7; TRBD1 matches 10 bases. Germline loops: CDR1 DFQATT, CDR2 SNEGSKA (reference sequence). After removal of 1 base from V and 3 bases from J, the junction contained 3 bases not matched to a gene. The CDR3 is made up of 14 amino acids. The CDR3 sequence is CSARGWDRGYEQYF. The CDR3 DNA reads TGCAGTGCTAGAGGTTGGGACAGGGGCTACGAGCAGTACTTC.

Note on this clonotype: A read error may produce the germline difference seen at one junction end. This chain uses TRBV28 with TRBJ1-2; D is unclear. Germline assignment: CDR1 MDHEN and CDR2 SYDVKM. The CDR3 totals 12 residues. The CDR3 reads CTSKVEGTGYTF. The CDR3 DNA follows: TGTACCAGCAAGGTCGAGGGAACTGGCTACACCTTC.

This clonotype has only a few counts. The V and J genes are TRBV7-2 and TRBJ2-7; D is perhaps TRBD1 (6 bases). CDR3 size: 15 residues. The germline V gene encodes CDR1 SGHTA and CDR2 FQGNSA. With 5 bases removed from V and 0 bases from J, the gap between germline ends came to 14 bases. This CDR3 reads CASSLQGQYSYEQYF. CDR3 in DNA: TGTGCCAGCAGCCTACAGGGTCAATACTCCTACGAGCAGTACTTC.

The chain couples TRBV7-2 to TRBJ2-7, with D perhaps matching TRBD2 (5 bases). This CDR3 has 15 residues. V gave up 5 bases and J gave up 10 bases, with 24 bases separating them. Germline V gene lookup returns CDR1 SGHTA and CDR2 FQGNSA. The CDR3 DNA reads TGTGCCAGCAGCCCAAGAACGGCTGCCGACTATACCCAGTACTTC. This translates into CASSPRTAADYTQYF.

J is TRBJ2-1 and V is TRBV10-1; D unresolved. This CDR3 has 16 residues. V shed 0 bases and J shed 4 bases, with 13 bases lying between them. The germline V gene has CDR1 WNHNN and CDR2 SYGVQD (reference sequence). Here the CDR3 reads CASSESKGPVYNEQFF. The CDR3 DNA is TGCGCCAGCAGTGAGTCGAAGGGCCCTGTTTACAATGAGCAGTTCTTC.

The V gene is TRBV6-2 or TRBV6-3, the J gene TRBJ1-1, with D possibly being TRBD1 (5 bases). V was cut by 2 bases and J by 1 base, with 8 bases left in between. The CDR3 is 14 residues long. The germline V gene encodes CDR1 MNHEY and CDR2 SVGEGT. In DNA, the CDR3 is TGTGCCAGCAGTTACCGACAGTGGAACACTGAAGCTTTCTTT. This translates into CASSYRQWNTEAFF.

This clonotype came up a few times. The chain is built from TRBV7-2 and TRBJ1-5, with D possibly being TRBD1 (6 bases). Germline-derived CDR1 and CDR2 are SGHTA and FQGNSA. The V end was cut by 5 bases, the J end by 5 bases, with 22 bases between. This CDR3 spans 17 amino acids. The DNA for the CDR3 is TGTGCCAGCAGCCGACTACTGGTACAGGGTAAAGATCAGCCCCAGCATTTT. It is translated as CASSRLLVQGKDQPQHF.

This chain connects TRBV5-1 to TRBJ2-3; D is perhaps TRBD1 (5 bases). Looked up from germline, CDR1 is SGHRS and CDR2 is YFSETQ. V lost 0 bases and J 4 bases, leaving 15 bases between the germline ends. CDR3 length: 16 amino acids. This CDR3 is CASSLAGAGPPDTQYF. The CDR3 DNA reads as TGCGCCAGCAGCTTGGCTGGGGCAGGGCCCCCAGATACGCAGTATTTT.

The V and J genes are TRBV21-1 and TRBJ2-7; TRBD1, the table's D call, lacks a check against the DNA. TRBV21-1 corresponds to a pseudogene. This CDR3 is built from 17 residues. The CDR3 nucleotides read TGTGCCAGCAGCATTACCCAGACAGATTTTAGCTCCTACGAGCAGTACTTC. It is translated as CASSITQTDFSSYEQYF.

This clonotype was recorded a few times. The chain carries TRBV5-1 and TRBJ2-2; 7 bases align to TRBD1. The CDR3 extends over 16 amino acids. With 0 bases clipped from V and 4 bases from J, the junction kept 6 bases outside the gene matches. The germline V gene has CDR1 SGHRS and CDR2 YFSETQ. The CDR3 region is CASSLARGQPTGELFF. CDR3 bases: TGCGCCAGCAGCTTGGCCCGGGGACAGCCCACCGGGGAGCTGTTTTTT.

The genes are TRBV2 and TRBJ2-7, with 9 bases fitting TRBD2. Judging by the DNA end, TRBJ2-5 fits better; the J call may be wrong. This CDR3 has 12 residues. CDR1 SNHLY and CDR2 FYNNEI come from the germline V gene. The CDR3 protein is CASKTSGETQYF. CDR3 nucleotides: TGTGCCAGCAAGACTAGCGGAGAGACCCAGTACTTC.

Many counts were recorded for this clonotype. The chain employs TRBV7-6 and TRBJ1-2, with a tentative D call TRBD1 (5 bases). Germline CDR1 SGHVS, CDR2 FNYEAQ. The germline V and J ends were trimmed by 5 bases and 8 bases, with 15 bases remaining between them. The CDR3 length is 13 residues. DNA for the CDR3: TGTGCCAGCAGCGAGGGGCCAGGAGGGGGCTACACCTTC. Translating gives CASSEGPGGGYTF.

The sample holds many counts of this clonotype. The chain joins TRBV20-1 to TRBJ2-3; D might be TRBD1 (7 bases). The CDR3 is 12 residues long. Germline V CDR1 and CDR2: DFQATT, SNEGSKA (reference sequence). Deletions cut 6 bases from V and 4 bases from J, with 11 bases between. This CDR3 is CSAGGTADTQYF. The CDR3 DNA sequence: TGCAGTGCCGGAGGGACAGCAGATACGCAGTATTTT.

This clonotype turned up a few times. The DNA for the CDR3 is TGTGCCACCAGTGATCCGCGACAGGGAGGGGACACAGATACGCAGTATTTT. It specifies CATSDPRQGGDTDTQYF. The V call is TRBV24-1, the J call TRBJ2-3; perhaps D is TRBD1 or TRBD2 (7 bases each). Trimming stripped 3 bases from V and 2 bases from J, with 17 bases between. This CDR3 region has 17 residues. Germline V gene lookup returns CDR1 KGHDR and CDR2 SFDVKD.

This clonotype has only a few counts. This chain links TRBV5-1 with TRBJ2-7, with D possibly matching TRBD2 (8 bases). Trimming shortened V by 4 bases and J by 4 bases, and 15 bases separated the two germline ends. CDR1 is SGHRS and CDR2 is YFSETQ in the germline V gene. The CDR3 has 14 amino acids. CDR3 protein: CASSTGGTVYEQYF. The CDR3 bases are TGCGCCAGCAGCACGGGGGGGACAGTTTACGAGCAGTACTTC.

This clonotype was found many times. This chain connects TRBV25-1 to TRBJ1-2, with 9 bases matching TRBD1. The CDR3 covers 16 residues. Trimming at V came to 3 bases and at J to 4 bases, leaving 9 bases not matched to a gene. CDR1 is MGHDK and CDR2 is SYGVNS in the germline V gene. The CDR3 spells CASSDWEGQGRYGYTF. CDR3 DNA: TGTGCCAGCAGTGATTGGGAGGGACAGGGACGCTATGGCTACACCTTC.

This clonotype has only one observation. The chain has TRBV27 and TRBJ2-1; 7 bases align to TRBD2. The germline CDR1 and CDR2 sequences are MNHEY and SMNVEV (reference sequence). The CDR3 contains 14 residues. The ends lost 3 bases at V and 8 bases at J; junction bases unmatched: 7. CDR3 sequence (DNA): TGTGCCAGCAGTTTCGGAGGGAGGGGTGATGAGCAGTTCTTC. Residues: CASSFGGRGDEQFF.

The chain combines TRBV5-1 with TRBJ1-2; D gene unclear. V lost 5 bases, J lost 0 bases, and 17 bases lay in between. CDR3 size: 16 residues. The V gene's germline CDR1 is SGHRS and CDR2 YFSETQ. DNA of the CDR3: TGCGCCAGCAGGCACAGCAGAGGTAAAGCTAACTATGGCTACACCTTC. Translating it yields CASRHSRGKANYGYTF.

CDR3 DNA sequence: TGTGCCAGCAGTTCAAGAAGGGTAAATCAGCCCCAGCATTTT. Translated: CASSSRRVNQPQHF. V is TRBV6-5 and J is TRBJ1-5; D unclear. The V gene's germline CDR1 is MNHEY and CDR2 SVGAGI. The CDR3 length is 14 residues. Trimming removed 4 bases at V and 4 bases at J, with 11 bases between.

This chain links TRBV30 with TRBJ1-6; TRBD1 matches 8 bases. Germline V gene lookup returns CDR1 GTSNPN and CDR2 SVGIG (reference sequence). The CDR3 sequence is 15 residues long. J was trimmed by 9 bases and V by 0 bases; bases with no gene match: 7. CDR3 sequence reads: CAWSVLGTGGSPLHF. CDR3 bases: TGTGCCTGGAGTGTACTAGGGACAGGTGGTTCACCCCTCCACTTT.

CDR3: CASSSTSGLGTDTQYF. The CDR3 DNA follows: TGTGCCAGCAGCTCGACTAGCGGACTTGGCACAGATACGCAGTATTTT. V is TRBV7-2 and J is TRBJ2-3; 9 positions match TRBD2. The CDR3 contains 16 residues. Trimming took 4 bases from V and 1 from J; bases not matched to a gene: 6. Germline-derived CDR1 and CDR2 are SGHTA and FQGNSA. The variable domain in full, with the rest retrieved from reference TRBV7-2 and TRBJ2-3, is GAGVSQSPSNKVTEKGKDVELRCDPISGHTALYWYRQSLGQGLEFLIYFQGNSAPDKSGLPSDRFSAERTGGSVSTLTIQRTQQEDSAVYLCASSSTSGLGTDTQYFGPGTRLTVL.

The gene calls are TRBV12-3 or TRBV12-4 and TRBJ1-5; D perhaps matches TRBD1 (6 bases). This CDR3 region has 16 residues. Between the trimmed V and J ends, which lost 5 bases and 6 bases, there was a span of 20 bases. The CDR3 region is CASSQGGGGVGQPQHF. DNA for the CDR3: TGTGCCAGCAGTCAGGGTGGGGGCGGTGTTGGTCAGCCCCAGCATTTT.